A selection of T cell receptor beta chains follows, all from one sample in a study of tumor and adjacent non-tumor tissue in lung cancer. TCRdb re-derived calls from the multiplex PCR reads in MiXCR, one entry per CDR3 protein. Found here are nearly 50,000 distinct CDR3 sequences, around 64% of them singletons; the top ten hold around 30%. Sequencing was performed on distant non-tumor lung tissue. All receptors come from a woman in her 70s with non-small cell lung cancer. Both conserved end residues are trimmed from each CDR3. D genes are given only for firm matches. Rows give clone size only sometimes, using once, few, many, or a class for an expanded clone.

j_gene: TRBJ2-7; v_gene: TRBV29-1; d_gene: TRBD2; abundance: NA; CDR3aa: SVVLAGGYDQY
j_gene: TRBJ2-1; v_gene: TRBV29-1; d_gene: NA; abundance: NA; CDR3aa: RVEPGLTCNEQF
j_gene: TRBJ2-2; v_gene: TRBV7-8; d_gene: TRBD1; abundance: NA; CDR3aa: ASSFGTANTGELF
j_gene: TRBJ2-1; v_gene: TRBV6-5; d_gene: NA; abundance: many; CDR3aa: ASSYGHNEQF
j_gene: TRBJ1-4; v_gene: TRBV29-1; d_gene: TRBD1; abundance: NA; CDR3aa: SVETSQAGGGEKLV
j_gene: TRBJ2-1; v_gene: TRBV20-1; d_gene: TRBD1; abundance: few; CDR3aa: SAATPGQGKGEQF
j_gene: TRBJ1-1; v_gene: TRBV7-3; d_gene: NA; abundance: NA; CDR3aa: ASNENRGGPEAF
j_gene: TRBJ1-5; v_gene: TRBV20-1; d_gene: NA; abundance: few; CDR3aa: SARAQGLSNQPQH
j_gene: TRBJ2-1; v_gene: TRBV6-2/TRBV6-3; d_gene: TRBD2; abundance: NA; CDR3aa: AISYPGRGNEQF
j_gene: TRBJ1-5; v_gene: TRBV12-3/TRBV12-4; d_gene: NA; abundance: NA; CDR3aa: ASSLTGFQSQH
j_gene: TRBJ2-2; v_gene: TRBV5-1; d_gene: TRBD1; abundance: few; CDR3aa: ASSLDNPGQGYTGELF
j_gene: TRBJ2-1; v_gene: TRBV13; d_gene: NA; abundance: many; CDR3aa: ASPIRGPFNEQF
j_gene: TRBJ2-5; v_gene: TRBV7-2; d_gene: NA; abundance: NA; CDR3aa: ASSSGPGETQY
j_gene: TRBJ2-2; v_gene: TRBV5-6; d_gene: NA; abundance: many; CDR3aa: ASSLGASAGELF
j_gene: TRBJ2-7; v_gene: TRBV10-1; d_gene: NA; abundance: many; CDR3aa: ASSPGDKYEQY
j_gene: TRBJ1-4; v_gene: TRBV28; d_gene: NA; abundance: NA; CDR3aa: ASSLWGGVGYEKLF
j_gene: TRBJ2-1; v_gene: TRBV29-1; d_gene: NA; abundance: NA; CDR3aa: SVRRKGRNGQF
j_gene: TRBJ1-1; v_gene: TRBV6-1; d_gene: NA; abundance: NA; CDR3aa: ASSAQTIGNTEAF